The present T cell receptor (beta chain) was sequenced within a study of early T cells in non-severe SARS-CoV-2 infection. At the level of the study: The chains were unpaired, and the sequenced material was bulk RNA from unsorted whole blood. Study observations and caveats: There was a bias toward anti-spike CD8 responses in VDJdb matching, which missed private and CD4 specificities.

This clonotype has only a few counts. Its specificity is unknown. The TCR library protocol was used to attach unique molecular identifiers. These identifiers were attached to individual cDNA molecules. TCRdb processed the 5' RACE reads anew with MiXCR; each CDR3 protein has one entry. The sample lists tens of thousands of distinct CDR3 sequences, approximately 10% occurring once. The germline gives CDR1 SEHNR, CDR2 FQNEAQ (reference sequence). CDR3 length: 15 amino acids. Trimming took 5 bases from V and 6 from J; bases not matched to a gene: 6. This sample comprised whole blood, obtained at baseline. The sequence was collected from an adult who was a healthcare worker with PCR-confirmed SARS-CoV-2 infection or an uninfected control (not recorded which). This chain joins TRBV7-9 and TRBJ2-2, with 10 bases lining up with TRBD1. The CDR3 sequence is CASSRQGQGSGELFF. The CDR3 DNA sequence: TGTGCCAGCAGCCGTCAGGGACAGGGGTCCGGGGAGCTGTTTTTT.